The sequence of this TCR beta chain was determined in a study of regulatory dendritic cells for organ transplantation. CDR1 is MNHNS and CDR2 is SASEGT in the germline V gene. The CDR3 sequence is 17 residues long. V lost 1 base to trimming and J lost 4 bases; unmatched junction nucleotides: 8. Method: immunoSEQ multiplex PCR; TCRdb's copy keeps in-frame clones and lacks some. The table includes some 5,700 clones, 55% to 65% detected once. Sample: memory CD8+ T cells from blood. The subset here: CD45RO+ memory T cells. This sequence was found in a human donor in good health. This rearrangement joins TRBV6-1 to TRBJ2-2; TRBD2 aligns across 8 bases. The CDR3 bases are TGTGCCAGCAGTGAAGAGGAGCGGGGGCGCTTCACCGGGGAGCTGTTTTTT. The encoded protein is CASSEEERGRFTGELFF.